This is a list of T cell receptor beta chains from one sample in a study of Graves' ophthalmopathy and Graves' hyperthyroidism. One entry per CDR3 protein results from TCRdb running MiXCR on the multiplex PCR reads. This table holds 360,000 or so distinct CDR3 sequences, approximately 20% found once. Specimen: peripheral blood. The receptors derive from a woman aged 18 to 35 with Graves' ophthalmopathy. The CDR3 runs from the conserved cysteine through the conserved F or W. The order of the fields is CDR3 length, D gene, V gene, J gene, clone size, CDR3 protein, CDR3 DNA. The D gene is left open where the match is weak. Clone sizes are given selectively: once, few, many, or a class where the clone is expanded.

>19|-|TRBV30|TRBJ2-7|many
CAWNGPQPLEKGRAYEQYF
TGTGCCTGGAACGGACCCCAGCCCCTGGAGAAGGGAAGGGCTTACGAGCAGTACTTC
>11|-|TRBV2|TRBJ1-2|many
CASSEGDGYTF
TGTGCCAGCAGTGAGGGGGATGGCTACACCTTC
>15|TRBD1|TRBV6-2/TRBV6-3|TRBJ2-7|many
CASSTVGTGRYEQYF
TGTGCCAGCAGCACTGTCGGGACAGGGAGGTACGAGCAGTACTTC
>13|-|TRBV29-1|TRBJ1-3|many
CSVQSQSGNTIYF
TGCAGCGTTCAATCGCAGTCTGGAAACACCATATATTTT
>16|-|TRBV4-3|TRBJ2-7|many
CASSQEKGTRGYEQYF
TGCGCCAGCAGCCAAGAAAAGGGAACTAGGGGATACGAGCAGTACTTC
>14|-|TRBV12-3/TRBV12-4|TRBJ1-2|once
CASSRNQGSYGYTF
TGTGCCAGCAGCCGCAACCAGGGGAGTTATGGCTACACCTTC
>17|-|TRBV27|TRBJ1-2|-
CASSLRGGNTDFYGYTF
TGTGCCAGCAGTTTACGGGGTGGAAACACAGACTTCTATGGCTACACCTTC
>15|-|TRBV28|TRBJ2-5|-
CASSSPPRGEETQYF
TGTGCCAGCAGTTCCCCTCCCAGGGGGGAAGAGACCCAGTACTTC
>15|TRBD1|TRBV7-3|TRBJ1-6|few
CASSRQGMENSPLHF
TGTGCCAGCAGCAGACAGGGGATGGAGAATTCACCCCTCCACTTT
>15|-|TRBV7-3|TRBJ2-2|many
CASSLNTGPTGELFF
TGTGCCAGCAGCTTAAACACAGGGCCAACCGGGGAGCTGTTTTTT
>13|-|TRBV5-1|TRBJ1-1|many
CAGRQEMNTEAFF
TGCGCCGGTCGACAGGAGATGAACACTGAAGCTTTCTTT
>17|TRBD1|TRBV10-1|TRBJ2-1|many
CASSERRGQGAYNEQFF
TGCGCCAGCAGTGAGCGGAGGGGACAGGGGGCCTACAATGAGCAGTTCTTC
>14|-|TRBV20-1|TRBJ1-5|many
CSAPSGTTNQPQHF
TGCAGTGCTCCATCCGGGACAACTAATCAGCCCCAGCATTTT
>16|TRBD1|TRBV6-5|TRBJ2-2|many
CASSYRQGHNTGELFF
TGTGCCAGCAGTTACAGACAGGGCCATAACACCGGGGAGCTGTTTTTT
>15|-|TRBV7-8|TRBJ2-7|few
CASSLKSLTSYEQYF
TGTGCCAGCAGCTTAAAATCCCTAACCTCCTACGAGCAGTACTTC
>13|-|TRBV29-1|TRBJ2-7|many
CSVASGYSYEQYF
TGCAGCGTGGCAAGCGGATACTCCTACGAGCAGTACTTC
>11|-|TRBV29-1|TRBJ1-2|many
CSTEGADGYTF
TGCAGCACTGAAGGGGCGGATGGCTACACCTTC
>14|-|TRBV5-4|TRBJ2-7|many
CASSLGVLIYEQYF
TGTGCCAGCAGCTTGGGCGTGCTTATCTACGAGCAGTACTTC
>14|-|TRBV7-2|TRBJ1-6|-
CASSLVFPGQTLHF
TGTGCCAGCAGCTTAGTCTTCCCAGGCCAAACCCTCCACTTT
>15|TRBD2|TRBV9|TRBJ2-7|many
CASSPAGGPRNEQYF
TGTGCCAGCAGTCCGGCGGGAGGGCCGAGAAACGAGCAGTACTTC
>15|-|TRBV7-9|TRBJ2-2|many
CASSFRTGNTGELFF
TGTGCCAGCAGCTTCCGGACTGGGAACACCGGGGAGCTGTTTTTT
>15|-|TRBV6-1|TRBJ1-2|many
CASSVNRKGAGGYTF
TGTGCCAGCAGTGTCAACCGAAAGGGCGCGGGCGGCTACACCTTC
>15|-|TRBV10-3|TRBJ2-2|many
CAISHRNPNTGELSF
TGTGCCATCAGTCACAGGAACCCAAACACCGGGGAGCTGTCTTTT
>16|TRBD1|TRBV2|TRBJ2-7|-
CASSEVGWDRGYEQYF
TGTGCCAGCAGTGAAGTGGGGTGGGACAGGGGCTACGAGCAGTACTTC
>14|-|TRBV4-1|TRBJ1-1|many
CASSQVRLNTEAFF
TGCGCCAGCAGCCAAGTCAGGCTGAACACTGAAGCTTTCTTT
>15|-|TRBV25-1|TRBJ2-2|-
CASSEYYPNTGELFF
TGTGCCAGCAGTGAATACTACCCAAACACCGGGGAGCTGTTTTTT
>12|TRBD1|TRBV27|TRBJ2-7|many
CASSITGEEQYF
TGTGCCAGCAGTATCACAGGGGAAGAGCAGTACTTC
>11|-|TRBV7-2|TRBJ2-7|many
CASSGFYEQYF
TGTGCCAGCAGCGGCTTCTACGAGCAGTACTTC
>18|TRBD1|TRBV7-3|TRBJ2-2|many
CASSLNDRGASNTGELFF
TGTGCCAGCAGCTTAAATGACAGGGGGGCTTCGAACACCGGGGAGCTGTTTTTT
>15|TRBD1|TRBV12-3/TRBV12-4|TRBJ1-5|many
CASSLSSGGTQPQHF
TGTGCCAGCAGTTTAAGCTCAGGGGGCACTCAGCCCCAGCATTTT
>14|-|TRBV27|TRBJ1-5|many
CTSSFRKGDQPQHF
TGTACCAGCAGTTTTAGGAAGGGGGATCAGCCCCAGCATTTT
>13|-|TRBV18|TRBJ1-6|many
CASSPNSGSPLHF
TGTGCCAGCTCACCAAATTCAGGTTCACCCCTCCACTTT
>12|-|TRBV6-5|TRBJ2-7|many
CASKTDTYEQYF
TGTGCCAGCAAAACGGACACCTACGAGCAGTACTTC
>16|TRBD1|TRBV5-1|TRBJ2-7|-
CASSLGTGRNPYEQYF
TGCGCCAGCAGCTTGGGGACAGGGCGAAACCCCTACGAGCAGTACTTC
>11|-|TRBV7-2|TRBJ2-7|-
CASRDSHRQYF
TGTGCCAGCCGGGACTCCCACAGACAGTACTTC
>15|TRBD2|TRBV12-3/TRBV12-4|TRBJ2-7|many
CASSYVGTSGYEQYF
TGTGCCAGCAGCTATGTTGGGACTAGCGGTTACGAGCAGTACTTC